This is a list of T cell receptor beta chains from one sample in a study of regulatory T cells in long-lasting Graves disease. Via MiXCR, TCRdb re-called the multiplex PCR reads, giving one row per CDR3 protein. The table includes under 500,000 distinct CDR3 sequences, about a sixth detected once. These sequences were also reported in another study, on T cells in Graves' hyperthyroidism and ophthalmopathy.

The sample here was peripheral blood mononuclear cells (PBMCs), taken at new diagnosis, from a patient treated with antithyroid drugs. The receptors were sampled from a young woman with Graves disease. The CDR3 runs from the conserved cysteine through the conserved F or W. The D gene is left open where the match is weak. Not all rows give a size; the values are once, few, many and, for expanded clones, a class.

cdr3_aa cdr3_nt d_call v_call clone_size j_call
CASSPGRVAKNIQYF TGTGCCAGCAGCCCAGGCCGGGTAGCCAAAAACATTCAGTACTTC NA TRBV7-9 NA TRBJ2-4
CASRAQGGAETQYF TGTGCCAGCAGGGCCCAGGGGGGGGCAGAGACCCAGTACTTC NA TRBV2 many TRBJ2-5
CSARWLNSPLHF TGCAGTGCTAGGTGGCTCAATTCACCCCTCCACTTT NA TRBV20-1 NA TRBJ1-6
CASSTGTSVYNEQFF TGTGCCAGCAGCACTGGGACTAGCGTGTACAATGAGCAGTTCTTC TRBD2 TRBV7-3 many TRBJ2-1
CASSLRGLAQNNEQFF TGTGCCAGCAGCCTGAGGGGACTAGCGCAGAACAATGAGCAGTTCTTC TRBD2 TRBV7-2 many TRBJ2-1
CASSLRGRRETQYF TGTGCCAGCAGCTTGCGGGGGCGGCGGGAGACCCAGTACTTC NA TRBV7-8 many TRBJ2-5
CAWNRQGNTEAFF TGTGCCTGGAATCGCCAGGGGAACACTGAAGCTTTCTTT NA TRBV30 few TRBJ1-1
CASSQAGLGSNEQFF TGCGCCAGCAGCCAAGCGGGACTTGGGTCCAATGAGCAGTTCTTC NA TRBV4-3 few TRBJ2-1
CASSVQAGGSGTQYF TGTGCCAGCAGCGTACAAGCGGGAGGGTCGGGTACGCAGTATTTT TRBD2 TRBV9 few TRBJ2-3
CASSPGQGGYEQYF TGTGCCAGCAGTCCCGGACAGGGTGGCTACGAGCAGTACTTC TRBD1 TRBV27 many TRBJ2-7
CASSPLGLTDTQYF TGTGCCAGCAGCCCTCTGGGACTCACAGATACGCAGTATTTT NA TRBV9 NA TRBJ2-3
CASEEGGLAGVGYEQYF TGTGCCAGCGAGGAAGGAGGACTAGCGGGAGTAGGCTACGAGCAGTACTTC TRBD2 TRBV2 many TRBJ2-7
CASSLGAQNIQYF TGTGCCAGCAGCTTAGGAGCCCAAAACATTCAGTACTTC NA TRBV11-3 many TRBJ2-4
CASSLRSGETDTQYF TGTGCCAGCAGTTTGCGGAGCGGCGAGACAGATACGCAGTATTTT NA TRBV27 many TRBJ2-3
CASSLNTYYGYTF TGTGCCAGCAGCTTAAACACTTACTATGGCTACACCTTC NA TRBV11-2 many TRBJ1-2
CASSLTRSLSRQYF TGTGCCAGCAGCTTAACGCGGAGTCTCTCCCGACAGTACTTC NA TRBV7-3 NA TRBJ2-7
CSAREAGTGVAETQYF TGCAGTGCTAGAGAGGCCGGGACAGGGGTCGCAGAGACCCAGTACTTC TRBD1 TRBV20-1 many TRBJ2-5
CSARSLTSGLGDTQYF TGCAGTGCTAGATCCTTGACTAGCGGTTTGGGAGATACGCAGTATTTT TRBD2 TRBV20-1 few TRBJ2-3
CASSYFDDAEQYF TGTGCCAGCAGTTACTTCGATGACGCCGAGCAGTACTTC NA TRBV6-5 many TRBJ2-7
CASSVGATIQDTQYF TGTGCCAGCAGCGTAGGGGCGACCATCCAAGATACGCAGTATTTT NA TRBV9 few TRBJ2-3
CASSSRGSREGEQYF TGTGCCAGCAGCTCGCGAGGGAGCAGGGAAGGCGAGCAGTACTTC NA TRBV7-9 NA TRBJ2-7
CASSRTAYNTEAFF TGTGCCAGTAGCCGGACAGCCTATAACACTGAAGCTTTCTTT NA TRBV19 many TRBJ1-1
CASSSDRGDYGCTF TGCGCCAGCAGCTCGGACAGGGGCGACTATGGCTGCACCTTC TRBD1 TRBV5-1 NA TRBJ1-2
CASTADRANEQFF TGTGCCAGCACCGCGGACAGGGCGAATGAGCAGTTCTTC TRBD1 TRBV13 many TRBJ2-1
CASSLLAGRNNEQFF TGTGCCAGCAGCCTCTTAGCGGGACGGAACAATGAGCAGTTCTTC TRBD2 TRBV7-2 NA TRBJ2-1
CASSRGRGGNTEAFF TGTGCCAGCAGCCGGGGGCGGGGGGGGAACACTGAAGCTTTCTTT NA TRBV11-2 many TRBJ1-1
CASSGDRGFQPQHF TGTGCCAGCAGTGGAGACAGGGGCTTTCAGCCCCAGCATTTT TRBD1 TRBV6-1 once TRBJ1-5
CASSIWGETQYF TGCGCCAGCAGCATCTGGGGGGAGACCCAGTACTTC NA TRBV5-1 few TRBJ2-5
CSARQLGLGFEQYF TGCAGTGCTAGGCAACTGGGACTAGGGTTCGAGCAGTACTTC TRBD2 TRBV20-1 many TRBJ2-7
CASSPRFNYGYTF TGTGCCAGCAGCCCTCGGTTTAACTATGGCTACACCTTC NA TRBV28 many TRBJ1-2
CATSDLLQGGVETQYF TGTGCCACCAGTGATCTGCTCCAGGGAGGTGTTGAGACCCAGTACTTC NA TRBV24-1 many TRBJ2-5
CASSLVRGLSNPNNEQFF TGTGCCAGCAGCTTAGTCAGGGGCCTATCGAACCCAAACAATGAGCAGTTCTTC NA TRBV11-2 many TRBJ2-1
CASTLTISGSSYNEQFF TGTGCCAGTACCCTGACGATCAGCGGGAGCTCCTACAATGAGCAGTTCTTC TRBD2 TRBV19 NA TRBJ2-1
CASSLDLALRLAVSYNEQFF TGTGCCAGCAGTTTAGATCTGGCGCTGAGGCTAGCGGTCTCCTACAATGAGCAGTTCTTC TRBD2 TRBV28 many TRBJ2-1
CASRATSGSSYNEQFF TGTGCCAGCAGGGCGACTAGCGGGAGCTCCTACAATGAGCAGTTCTTC TRBD2 TRBV2 many TRBJ2-1
CASTNGDPGGETQYF TGTGCCAGCACCAACGGGGACCCGGGTGGTGAGACCCAGTACTTC NA TRBV7-9 many TRBJ2-5
CASSRGGQGFFSSYNEQFF TGTGCCAGCAGCCGGGGGGGACAGGGGTTCTTCAGCTCCTACAATGAGCAGTTCTTC TRBD1 TRBV14 few TRBJ2-1
CSARVGGSTDTQYF TGCAGTGCTAGGGTGGGGGGTAGCACAGATACGCAGTATTTT NA TRBV20-1 few TRBJ2-3
CASSGQKGEQYF TGTGCCAGCAGCGGACAGAAAGGCGAGCAGTACTTC NA TRBV28 many TRBJ2-7
CASRDRQGSAEAFF TGTGCCAGCAGAGATCGACAGGGGAGTGCTGAAGCTTTCTTT TRBD1 TRBV12-3/TRBV12-4 many TRBJ1-1
CASSRPANTEAFF TGTGCCAGCAGTCGGCCAGCCAACACTGAAGCTTTCTTT NA TRBV6-1 many TRBJ1-1
CASSIGGFHSYEQYF TGTGCCAGTAGTATAGGTGGCTTCCACTCCTACGAGCAGTACTTC NA TRBV19 many TRBJ2-7
CASSLARAGNQPQHF TGTGCCAGCAGCTTAGCGCGGGCAGGGAATCAGCCCCAGCATTTT NA TRBV7-9 few TRBJ1-5
CASSLDPKGTSRYEQYF TGTGCCAGCAGCTTAGACCCCAAGGGGACTAGCAGATACGAGCAGTACTTC TRBD2 TRBV7-6 many TRBJ2-7
CATRSGLTGELFF TGTGCCACCAGGAGCGGGTTGACCGGGGAGCTGTTTTTT NA TRBV24-1 many TRBJ2-2
CASSSGQTNYGYTF TGTGCCAGCAGTTCGGGACAGACTAACTATGGCTACACCTTC TRBD1 TRBV6-5 few TRBJ1-2
CAIRGGDGYTF TGTGCCATTAGAGGGGGTGATGGCTACACCTTC NA TRBV27 NA TRBJ1-2
CASRTGGSDTQYF TGTGCCAGCAGGACAGGGGGCTCAGATACGCAGTATTTT TRBD1 TRBV6-1 NA TRBJ2-3
CSARVWGTETQYF TGCAGTGCTAGAGTTTGGGGGACGGAGACCCAGTACTTC NA TRBV20-1 many TRBJ2-5
CASSLAPAGVMEGTQYF TGTGCCAGCAGCTTGGCCCCTGCGGGAGTAATGGAAGGGACCCAGTACTTC TRBD2 TRBV5-6 few TRBJ2-5
CASSRDTNQPQHF TGTGCCAGCAGCCGGGACACCAATCAGCCCCAGCATTTT NA TRBV2 many TRBJ1-5
CASRADRTDTQYF TGTGCCAGCAGGGCAGACCGCACAGATACGCAGTATTTT NA TRBV2 many TRBJ2-3
CASSSYSYQQFF TGTGCCAGCAGCTCCTACAGTTACCAGCAGTTCTTC NA TRBV11-3 many TRBJ2-1
CASSQGWGTGNTIYF TGCGCCAGCAGCCAGGGGTGGGGAACTGGAAACACCATATATTTT NA TRBV4-3 NA TRBJ1-3
CASSWLASYEQYF TGTGCCAGCAGCTGGTTGGCCTCCTACGAGCAGTACTTC NA TRBV11-2 many TRBJ2-7